Each of the 14 T cell receptor beta chains below was sequenced from the same sample in a study of beta chain features in type 1 diabetes. The sequenced template was cDNA made from the entire isolated RNA. TCRdb keeps only in-frame clones here, not all; method: immunoSEQ multiplex PCR. The sample includes almost 350,000 clones, roughly 8% of them seen just once. Material for sequencing was central memory CD4+ T cells from blood. The receptors originated from a woman under 30 in good health.

This clone was picked up a small number of times. The rearrangement joins TRBV25-1 to TRBJ2-1, with D perhaps TRBD2 (6 bases). V was shortened by 3 bases and J by 6 bases, with 24 bases between the two germline ends. The CDR3 covers 18 residues. The germline CDR1 and CDR2 sequences are MGHDK and SYGVNS. The CDR3 bases are TGTGCCAGCAGTGACTCGACGAACGGGGGAGGAGCCCCCAATGAGCAGTTCTTC. Translating gives CASSDSTNGGGAPNEQFF.

In this sample, this clone turned up a few times. This chain links TRBV7-9 with TRBJ2-1; 7 nucleotides line up with TRBD2. The V gene's germline CDR1 is SEHNR and CDR2 FQNEAQ (reference sequence). After removal of 4 bases from V and 5 bases from J, the junction contained 5 bases not matched to a gene. CDR3 length equals 14 residues. CDR3 region: CASSSLTSNNEQFF. In DNA form, the CDR3 reads TGTGCCAGCAGCTCATTGACTAGCAACAATGAGCAGTTCTTC.

This clone was seen only a few times. The chain is built from TRBV4-3 and TRBJ1-4; D gene uncertain. CDR1 LGHNA and CDR2 YSLEER come from the germline V gene. Trimming stripped 4 bases from V and 3 bases from J, with 9 bases between. The length of the CDR3 is 14 residues. The CDR3 region has the DNA TGCGCCAGCAGCCTAGGATGGTCTAATGAAAAACTGTTTTTT. This sequence encodes CASSLGWSNEKLFF.

The sample holds a few counts of this clone. The chain links TRBV7-8 to TRBJ2-1, with D perhaps TRBD2 (7 bases). Germline V gives CDR1 SGHVS, CDR2 FQNEAQ. The CDR3 loop spans 17 amino acids. Trimming cost V 5 bases and J 0 bases, with 17 bases left between them. The CDR3 coding sequence is TGTGCCAGCAGCAGGGGGGGAGCAGCGGGCTCCTACAATGAGCAGTTCTTC. Residues: CASSRGGAAGSYNEQFF.

Comments on this clone: Other DNA sequences in the sample encode the same CDR3. DNA for the CDR3: TGTGCCACCAGCAGAGATTCGGGCGAGCAGTACTTC. Its translation: CATSRDSGEQYF. This rearrangement joins TRBV15 to TRBJ2-7; D gene unclear. The V gene lost 0 bases and the J gene lost 6 bases, with 6 bases spanning the gap. The CDR3 is 12 amino acids. Germline CDR1 is LNHNV and CDR2 is YYDKDF (reference sequence).

This clone has only a few counts. This rearrangement joins TRBV6-5 to TRBJ2-1; D assignment may be TRBD1 or TRBD2 (6 bases each). Germline CDR1 and CDR2: MNHEY and SVGAGI. Trimming took off 2 bases at V and 7 bases at J, with 12 bases between the two ends. The CDR3 has 14 residues. The CDR3 sequence is CASSYTRGANEQFF. CDR3 in DNA: TGTGCCAGCAGTTACACTAGGGGGGCGAATGAGCAGTTCTTC.

This clone occurred a few times. This sequence joins TRBV7-2 and TRBJ1-1; 7 bases align to TRBD1. Germline CDR1 and CDR2: SGHTA and FQGNSA. This CDR3 comprises 17 residues. Trimming removed 1 base from V and 7 bases from J; junction bases left unmatched: 15. The CDR3 loop is CASSLVGGFRRAVEAFF. The CDR3 bases are TGTGCCAGCAGCTTAGTAGGGGGCTTTCGGCGCGCCGTTGAAGCTTTCTTT.

This clone was observed many times. The CDR3 region is CSVTGTEGQPQHF. The CDR3 coding sequence is TGCAGCGTGACCGGGACAGAAGGACAGCCCCAGCATTTT. This chain uses TRBV29-1 with TRBJ1-5; 7 nucleotides line up with TRBD1. CDR1 and CDR2 (germline): SQVTM, ANQGSEA. This CDR3 has 13 residues. The trim removed 6 bases at V and 7 bases at J, leaving 9 bases unmatched.

A few counts support this clone. The rearrangement joins TRBV5-1 to TRBJ1-2; no clear D. Germline CDR1 is SGHRS and CDR2 is YFSETQ. Trimming removed 0 bases at V and 4 bases at J, with 16 bases between. The CDR3 spans 16 residues. The CDR3 coding sequence is TGCGCCAGCAGCTTGGAGGAGGGAGGGCTTTTCTATGGCTACACCTTC. Amino acid sequence: CASSLEEGGLFYGYTF.

This clone was observed a handful of times. This chain joins TRBV7-2 and TRBJ2-4; no definite D call. This CDR3 comprises 14 residues. Germline CDR1 reads SGHTA; CDR2 reads FQGNSA. The V end lost 3 bases, the J end lost 0 bases, and 6 bases lay between the germline ends. The CDR3 nucleotides read TGTGCCAGCAGCTTCACCCGAGCCAAAAACATTCAGTACTTC. Translated: CASSFTRAKNIQYF.

This clone has ten or more counts. The rearrangement joins TRBV7-9 to TRBJ2-5, with 8 bases that match TRBD1. After removal of 10 bases from V and 1 base from J, the junction contained 8 bases not matched to a gene. CDR1 is SEHNR and CDR2 is FQNEAQ in the germline V gene (reference sequence). The CDR3 consists of 14 residues. In DNA form, the CDR3 reads TGTGCCACCCAGGGGGCCCAAGGCCAAGAGACCCAGTACTTC. Protein product: CATQGAQGQETQYF.

In its sample, this clone was seen a few times. The CDR3 bases are TGTGCCAGCTCACTGAACGGACAGGTTCAAGAGACCCAGTACTTC. It yields the protein CASSLNGQVQETQYF. The rearrangement joins TRBV18 to TRBJ2-5; 7 nucleotides align to TRBD1. V lost 4 bases and J lost 2; bases outside the gene matches: 7. CDR3 length: 15 amino acids. The germline gives CDR1 KGHSH, CDR2 LQKENI.

The sample holds a few counts of this clone. This sequence joins TRBV7-9 and TRBJ2-4, with TRBD1 matching 7 bases. CDR1 is SEHNR, CDR2 FQNEAQ, per germline (reference sequence). CDR3 length: 13 residues. The V segment lost 3 bases and the J segment 8 bases; nucleotides outside the gene matches: 4. CDR3 sequence: CASSFDRAYIQYF. For the CDR3, the DNA is TGTGCCAGCAGCTTTGACAGGGCATACATTCAGTACTTC.

This chain links TRBV28 with TRBJ1-2, with 7 nucleotides matching TRBD1. Germline V gene lookup returns CDR1 MDHEN and CDR2 SYDVKM. The CDR3 loop spans 16 amino acids. Trimming removed 5 bases from V and 2 bases from J; junction bases left unmatched: 11. The CDR3 reads CASSPAGRGLNYGYTF. CDR3 DNA sequence: TGTGCCAGCAGTCCGGCTGGGAGGGGGCTAAACTATGGCTACACCTTC.